The rows below give T cell receptor beta chains drawn from one sample of a study of vaccination and CD4 T cells after COVID-19. What these receptors recognize is not known. From the PCR reads, TCRdb called clonotypes with MiXCR, one entry per CDR3 protein. The sample contains about 13,000 distinct CDR3 sequences, around four fifths of which appear only once. The sequencing here drew on CD4+ T cells from blood, cultured in vitro, taken after SARS-CoV-2 vaccination. These receptors originate from a human donor who received a COVID-19 vaccine. Each CDR3 is given with its conserved first and last residue. D genes are given only for firm matches. Size values are once, few and many counts, or a class for expanded clones, and some rows have none.

d_call	v_call	cdr3_length	clone_size	j_call	cdr3_nt	cdr3_aa
TRBD1	TRBV15	16	NA	TRBJ1-2	TGTGCCACCAGCAGAGTAGGAGGACAGGGGACTCATGGCTACACCTTC	CATSRVGGQGTHGYTF
NA	TRBV30	14	NA	TRBJ1-6	TGTGCCTGGACCGTTCGGGGGGGGGATTCACCCCTCCACTTT	CAWTVRGGDSPLHF
NA	TRBV28	13	once	TRBJ2-7	TGTGCCAGCAGCAGGGTTTGGGATAACGAGCAGTACTTC	CASSRVWDNEQYF
NA	TRBV12-3/TRBV12-4	12	NA	TRBJ1-3	TGTGCCAGCAGTTTACCCGGAAACACCATATATTTT	CASSLPGNTIYF
TRBD1	TRBV6-5	12	NA	TRBJ1-2	TGTGCCAGCAGTTGGGCAGGGGGAGGCTACACCTTC	CASSWAGGGYTF
TRBD1	TRBV5-5	17	NA	TRBJ2-2	TGTGCCAGCAGCCCCCGGACAGGGGGCTCGTACACCGGGGAGCTGTTTTTT	CASSPRTGGSYTGELFF
TRBD1	TRBV19	14	large	TRBJ1-2	TGTGCCAGTAGTACAGGTGACAGGGGCTATGGCTACACCTTC	CASSTGDRGYGYTF
NA	TRBV6-5	18	NA	TRBJ1-2	TGTGCCAGCAGTTACTCGCCGACTCAAAAAGGGACTAACTATGGCTACACCTTC	CASSYSPTQKGTNYGYTF
NA	TRBV24-1	15	once	TRBJ2-7	TGTGCCACCAACCGTCCCCGTGCCCACTCCTACGAGCAGTACTTC	CATNRPRAHSYEQYF
NA	TRBV27	12	NA	TRBJ1-2	TGTGCCAGCAGTTCCTCGGCTGGGGGCTACACCTTC	CASSSSAGGYTF
NA	TRBV28	13	NA	TRBJ2-7	TGTGCCAGCAAGGCAGGGAACTCCTACGAGCAGTACTTC	CASKAGNSYEQYF
TRBD1	TRBV7-2	15	NA	TRBJ1-5	TGTGCCAGCAGCTTGGCGACAGGGGAGAATCAGCCCCAGCATTTT	CASSLATGENQPQHF
NA	TRBV10-1	13	NA	TRBJ1-2	TGCGCCAGCAGTGTGCTACTGGGCTCCGGCTACACCTTC	CASSVLLGSGYTF
NA	TRBV20-1	16	NA	TRBJ2-3	TGCAGTGCTAGAGCCTCCGGCGGTAATGGGGAAGATACGCAGTATTTT	CSARASGGNGEDTQYF
NA	TRBV7-8	16	NA	TRBJ2-2	TGTGCCAGCAGCTTAGCTATTATAACCCGATCCGGGGAGCTGTTTTTT	CASSLAIITRSGELFF
TRBD2	TRBV20-1	16	large	TRBJ2-3	TGCAGTGCTAGAGTTGGAGCGGGGGGATCGGGGGATACGCAGTATTTT	CSARVGAGGSGDTQYF
TRBD2	TRBV2	14	once	TRBJ2-4	TGTGCCAGCATCCCTCTAGCGGGGAAAAACATTCAGTACTTC	CASIPLAGKNIQYF
NA	TRBV7-9	15	NA	TRBJ1-2	TGTGCCAGCAGCTTAGTAAGGGGCGCTAACTATGGCTACACCTTC	CASSLVRGANYGYTF
TRBD1	TRBV12-3/TRBV12-4	15	few	TRBJ2-2	TGTGCCAGCAGCTTGACAGGGTTCGTGTCCAGGGAGCTGTTTTTT	CASSLTGFVSRELFF
TRBD1	TRBV19	15	NA	TRBJ2-3	TGTGCCACCACGGAAAGGGGGCGCGGCACAGATACGCAGTATTTT	CATTERGRGTDTQYF
NA	TRBV7-8	17	NA	TRBJ2-3	TGTGCCAGCAGCTTAGTAGGCAGCAGTCCCGGCACAGATACGCAGTATTTT	CASSLVGSSPGTDTQYF
TRBD1	TRBV7-8	12	NA	TRBJ1-1	TGTGCCAGCAGCCTAGAAGGGGGCGTAGCTTTCTTT	CASSLEGGVAFF
NA	TRBV4-2	17	NA	TRBJ2-1	TGTGCCAGCAGCCAAGATTATAGCCGTTTCTCCTACAATGAGCAGTTCTTC	CASSQDYSRFSYNEQFF
NA	TRBV7-7	17	NA	TRBJ1-2	TGTGCCAGCAGCCCGGTATCCAGGGGAGGAGTCCCCTATGGCTACACCTTC	CASSPVSRGGVPYGYTF
TRBD2	TRBV18	19	NA	TRBJ2-3	TGTGCCAGCTCACCAGTACTAGCGGGGGGGCCCTCTCGCACAGATACGCAGTATTTT	CASSPVLAGGPSRTDTQYF
TRBD2	TRBV6-2/TRBV6-3	15	NA	TRBJ2-1	TGTGCCAGCAGTTACATTAGCGGGAGATACAATGAGCAGTTCTTC	CASSYISGRYNEQFF
NA	TRBV24-1	13	NA	TRBJ1-1	TGTGCCACCAGTGACGGGATTGGGACTGAAGCTTTCTTT	CATSDGIGTEAFF
NA	TRBV7-2	13	NA	TRBJ2-7	TGTGCCAGCAGCGACAGGACGGGGTTGGGGCAGTACTTC	CASSDRTGLGQYF
NA	TRBV12-3/TRBV12-4	13	NA	TRBJ2-3	TGTGCCAGCACCCGGGACTTCACAGATACGCAGTATTTT	CASTRDFTDTQYF
NA	TRBV15	18	NA	TRBJ1-5	TGTGCCACCAGCAGAGCGATGATCGGGACTTATAGCAATCAGCCCCAGCATTTT	CATSRAMIGTYSNQPQHF
TRBD1	TRBV30	13	NA	TRBJ2-5	TGTGCCTGGAGTCGCGGACAGGGGGAGACCCAGTACTTC	CAWSRGQGETQYF
TRBD1	TRBV6-1	17	NA	TRBJ1-2	TGTGCCAGCAGTGAATGGACAGGACTCTTCGTAAACTATGGCTACACCTTC	CASSEWTGLFVNYGYTF
NA	TRBV7-2	16	NA	TRBJ1-6	TGTGCCAGCAGCTTAGCTGGGGATTGGGAGTACTCACCCCTCCACTTT	CASSLAGDWEYSPLHF
NA	TRBV5-4	13	NA	TRBJ2-5	TGTGCCAGCAGCTCCGAGGGTGGGGAGACCCAGTACTTC	CASSSEGGETQYF
NA	TRBV6-5	16	few	TRBJ2-5	TGTGCCAGCAGTTTTATAAGCAAGGGATACCAAGAGACCCAGTACTTC	CASSFISKGYQETQYF
NA	TRBV30	15	NA	TRBJ1-3	TGTGCCTGGACCGGCGACGGGGGTAGGGGAAACACCATATATTTT	CAWTGDGGRGNTIYF
NA	TRBV11-2	13	NA	TRBJ1-1	TGTGCCAGCAGCTTAGGCAGGGGCGGCGAAGCTTTCTTT	CASSLGRGGEAFF
TRBD2	TRBV5-1	17	NA	TRBJ2-3	TGCGCCAGCAGCCGAGATTTCAGCGGGGGGGTTACAGATACGCAGTATTTT	CASSRDFSGGVTDTQYF
NA	TRBV6-9	15	NA	TRBJ1-2	TGTGCCAGCAGTTATAAGCCTGTCAGGTTTGGCGGCTACACCTTC	CASSYKPVRFGGYTF
NA	TRBV5-8	23	once	TRBJ1-1	NA	CASSFYICSARDGAGADDAEAFF
NA	TRBV9	14	NA	TRBJ2-3	TGTGCCAGCAGCGGAACACAGGGGGGGGATACGCAGTATTTT	CASSGTQGGDTQYF
TRBD1	TRBV20-1	14	NA	TRBJ2-7	TGCAGTGCTAGAGATCCGAGAGGGACAGCCGAGCAGTACTTC	CSARDPRGTAEQYF